This TCR beta chain was captured by sequencing in a study of blood T cell repertoires in COVID-19. In the study overall: Acute-phase and convalescent COVID-19 samples originated in the United States, Italy and Spain.

There are 17 residues in the CDR3. Germline CDR1 LGHNT, CDR2 FRNRAP. V lost 1 base and J lost 7; bases outside the gene matches: 7. Study processing details: Reference gene primer amplification gave estimated nucleated cell counts. Data came from immunoSEQ multiplex PCR; TCRdb stores just in-frame clones and leaves some out. Clone size and V and J calls were adopted from that table, with D and trimming inferred from the DNA. The sample lists about 200,000 clones; more than 80% were seen once. Material for sequencing was peripheral blood. The TCR comes from a man aged 25 to 40 who had recovered from COVID-19. The chain uses TRBV12-5 and TRBJ2-1; 13 positions agree with TRBD2. The CDR3 here is CASGLASTSGGRNEQFF. CDR3 nucleotides: TGTGCTAGTGGTTTGGCCTCGACTAGCGGGGGGAGGAATGAGCAGTTCTTC.